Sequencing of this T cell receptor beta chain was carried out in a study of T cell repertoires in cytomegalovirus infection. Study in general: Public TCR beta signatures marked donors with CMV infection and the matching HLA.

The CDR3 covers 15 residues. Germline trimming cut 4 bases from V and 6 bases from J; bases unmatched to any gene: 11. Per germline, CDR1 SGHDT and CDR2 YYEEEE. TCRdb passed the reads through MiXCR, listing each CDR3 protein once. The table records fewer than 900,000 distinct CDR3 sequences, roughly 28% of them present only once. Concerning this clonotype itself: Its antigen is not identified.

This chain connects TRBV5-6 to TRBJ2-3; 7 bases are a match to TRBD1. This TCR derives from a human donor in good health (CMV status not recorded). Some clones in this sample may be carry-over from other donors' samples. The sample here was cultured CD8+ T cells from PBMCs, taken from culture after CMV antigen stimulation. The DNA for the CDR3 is TGTGCCAGCAGCCTGGACAGGTTCCGTCAGGATACGCAGTATTTT. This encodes CASSLDRFRQDTQYF.